The clone carrying this T cell receptor beta chain was found many times. Its antigen is unidentified. This sample was taken from a study of T cells in Graves' hyperthyroidism and ophthalmopathy. Study information: Sampling of peripheral blood happened at initial diagnosis, prior to any treatment.

The diagnostic basis comprised clinical symptoms, serum thyroxine and TRAb, thyroid ultrasound and orbital computed tomography. The germline V and J ends were trimmed by 6 bases and 4 bases, with 13 bases remaining between them. The length of the CDR3 is 14 residues. Researchers took RNA transcripts and amplified the TCR beta CDR3 regions from them. Carried out on the TCR CDR3, a first-round RT-PCR used the HTBI primer set. Via MiXCR, TCRdb re-called the multiplex PCR reads, giving one row per CDR3 protein. The table lists a few hundred thousand distinct CDR3 sequences, under 20% of them singletons. Study-level findings and limits: Most thyroid-expanded clonotypes above 0.001 were also found in blood.

Material for sequencing was blood. This sequence originates from a woman between 18 and 29 years old with Graves' ophthalmopathy. This chain links TRBV12-3 or TRBV12-4 with TRBJ2-1; the D gene is possibly TRBD1 (6 bases). CDR3 nucleotides: TGTGCCAGCAGCCGGACAGCCTCTTACAATGAGCAGTTCTTC. Encoded protein: CASSRTASYNEQFF.